This record looks at one T cell receptor (beta chain) sequence and its context. The antigen remains undetermined. These data come from a study of cytomegalovirus exposure and HLA in healthy donors. Study summary: Tens of millions of unique TCRs from HLA-typed donors made up an early data release.

The PCR made use of 60 Vbeta and 13 Jbeta primers. Some clones are missing from TCRdb's copy, which holds only in-frame ones; the method was immunoSEQ multiplex PCR. Altogether 150,000 to 200,000 clones are present, about 80% being singletons, with the ten largest covering more than 1.5%. Germline CDR1 and CDR2: MGHRA and YSYEKL. V dropped 4 bases and J dropped 1 base, with 17 bases sitting between them. There are 17 residues in the CDR3. Study results and caveats: As immune exposure information, only CMV serostatus was available.

Healthy individuals who donated bone marrow served as the donors. The specimen sequenced was PBMCs. The clonotype comes from a man aged 35-49 years in good health and CMV-seronegative. This sequence joins TRBV4-1 and TRBJ2-1, with D possibly TRBD1 on 6 matching bases. CDR3 DNA: TGCGCCAGCAGCCTAGGAACAGGGTCCGTTTCCTACAATGAGCAGTTCTTC. Protein: CASSLGTGSVSYNEQFF.